The 32 T cell receptor beta chains in this list originate from one sample, sequenced in a study of beta chain features in type 1 diabetes (dated by TCRdb to between 2018 and 2020). What the study reported, not specific to this receptor: In all four CD4+ subsets, TCRB CDR3 length was moderately but significantly shorter in type 1 diabetes patients.

Libraries were built with the immunoSEQ multiplex PCR assay. The entire isolated RNA was reverse transcribed using the High Capacity cDNA Reverse Transcription Kit, and thus expressed TCRB transcripts were sequenced. TCRdb re-hosts the immuneACCESS table, in-frame sequences only. Its copies lack some clones; in the studies checked, an unresolved V gene accounts for under half of them, and the cause for the rest is not known. This sample is represented by hundreds of thousands of clones; 13% of them were singletons. The ten most abundant clones make up less than 0.025% of the sample. These TCRs' antigens remain unknown. The sequenced material came from naive CD4+ T cells from blood. What this sample's cell subset or site label stands for: true naive CD4+ T cells. These receptors were collected from a man between 18 and 29 years old with type 1 diabetes.

J is TRBJ1-4 and V is TRBV30; a possible D gene is TRBD1 (5 bases). The germline V gene has CDR1 GTSNPN and CDR2 SVGIG (reference sequence). The CDR3 is 14 residues long. Trimming cost V 6 bases and J 3 bases, with 14 bases left between them. In DNA, the CDR3 is TGTGCCTGCCTTACGACAGCTCCTAATGAAAAACTGTTTTTT. This translates into CACLTTAPNEKLFF.

The rearrangement joins TRBV2 to TRBJ2-7, with D unclear. Between the trimmed V and J ends, which lost 8 bases and 5 bases, there was a span of 10 bases. The CDR3 is 11 amino acids. The germline V gene has CDR1 SNHLY and CDR2 FYNNEI. CDR3 bases: TGTGCCAGCGAACCCTTCGACGAGCAGTACTTC. Protein sequence: CASEPFDEQYF. The full variable domain, with the rest looked up from reference TRBV2 and TRBJ2-7, is EPEVTQTPSHQVTQMGQEVILRCVPISNHLYFYWYRQILGQKVEFLVSFYNNEISEKSEIFDDQFSVERPDGSNFTLKIRSTKLEDSAMYFCASEPFDEQYFGPGTRLTVT.

This clone has only a few counts. The rearrangement joins TRBV10-3 to TRBJ2-5, with a tentative D call TRBD2 (5 bases). Trimming stripped 6 bases from V and 4 bases from J, with 12 bases between. Germline CDR1 ENHRY, CDR2 SYGVKD. This CDR3 region has 13 residues. The CDR3 nucleotides are TGTGCCATCAGGACTACGGATCGAGAGACCCAGTACTTC. It yields the protein CAIRTTDRETQYF.

This sequence joins TRBV4-1 and TRBJ2-3; D is uncertain. The CDR3 has 16 amino acids. Germline V lookup: CDR1 MGHRA, CDR2 YSYEKL. Trimming cost V 0 bases and J 0 bases, with 10 bases left between them. The CDR3 reads CASSQDSRRSTDTQYF. CDR3 DNA sequence: TGCGCCAGCAGCCAAGATTCGAGGCGGAGCACAGATACGCAGTATTTT.

A few counts support this clone. The V and J genes are TRBV29-1 and TRBJ2-7; no firm D call. V lost 7 bases and J lost 3, with 16 bases in between. The CDR3 sequence is 13 residues long. Germline values: CDR1 SQVTM, CDR2 ANQGSEA. The CDR3, as DNA: TGCAGCGCTCGGGCCTCTCCAATCTACGAGCAGTACTTC. Translation: CSARASPIYEQYF.

This clone appeared a few times. Distinct nucleotide sequences in the sample also encode this CDR3. This rearrangement joins TRBV6-5 to TRBJ2-7; 8 nucleotides align to TRBD1. The CDR3 is made up of 13 amino acids. The germline CDR1 and CDR2 sequences are MNHEY and SVGAGI. Losses at the gene ends were 6 bases for V and 4 bases for J; bases not matched to a gene: 5. CDR3: CASRLTGGYEQYF. The CDR3 bases are TGTGCCAGCAGGCTAACAGGGGGATACGAGCAGTACTTC.

This clone was detected a few times. The rearrangement uses TRBV30 and TRBJ2-1, with TRBD2 identical over 9 bases. V was clipped by 0 bases and J by 9 bases; unmatched bases: 6. The CDR3 length is 14 residues. The germline gives CDR1 GTSNPN, CDR2 SVGIG (reference sequence). CDR3 sequence: CAWSVGGGAREQFF. Here the CDR3 DNA reads TGTGCCTGGAGTGTAGGCGGGGGGGCCCGTGAGCAGTTCTTC.

This clone has just a few counts. This rearrangement joins TRBV7-9 to TRBJ1-5; D is uncertain. Trimming stripped 1 base from V and 2 bases from J, with 9 bases between. The germline V gene has CDR1 SEHNR and CDR2 FQNEAQ (reference sequence). CDR3 length: 15 residues. For the CDR3, the DNA is TGTGCCAGCAGCTTAGGGGAATGGGGCAATCAGCCCCAGCATTTT. Translating it yields CASSLGEWGNQPQHF.

V is TRBV5-1 and J is TRBJ2-6, with TRBD1 identical over 7 bases. The CDR3 has 18 amino acids. Germline CDR1 and CDR2: SGHRS and YFSETQ. The V and J ends lost 4 bases and 0 bases, in that order; junction bases with no gene match: 10. The CDR3 sequence is CASSNRDSYSSGANVLTF. In DNA, the CDR3 is TGCGCCAGCAGCAACCGGGACAGTTATTCCTCTGGGGCCAACGTCCTGACTTTC.

This clone was detected only a few times. This chain connects TRBV30 to TRBJ1-2; D ambiguous. V shed 3 bases and J shed 4 bases, with 12 bases lying between them. Germline-derived CDR1 and CDR2 are GTSNPN and SVGIG (reference sequence). This CDR3 spans 13 amino acids. The DNA for the CDR3 is TGTGCCTGGAGCCCCTCCGTAGGCTATGGCTACACCTTC. Its translation: CAWSPSVGYGYTF.

This clone has only a few counts. V and J are TRBV12-5 and TRBJ2-4; D assignment may be TRBD1 or TRBD2 (5 bases each). The germline V and J ends were trimmed by 4 bases and 10 bases, with 11 bases remaining between them. The CDR3 sequence is 12 residues long. CDR1 is LGHNT, CDR2 FRNRAP, per germline. The CDR3, as DNA: TGTGCTAGTGGTTCTGGGACCGGAATTCAGTACTTC. Translated: CASGSGTGIQYF.

The chain recombines TRBV25-1 with TRBJ1-3, with TRBD1 as a possible D gene (5 bases). This CDR3 is 13 amino acids long. Trimming cost V 3 bases and J 10 bases, with 13 bases left between them. Germline values: CDR1 MGHDK, CDR2 SYGVNS. The CDR3 coding sequence is TGTGCCAGCAGTGATACAGGCCCAACAACCATATATTTT. It specifies CASSDTGPTTIYF.

This sequence joins TRBV10-3 and TRBJ2-5; D remains ambiguous. Germline V CDR1 and CDR2: ENHRY, SYGVKD. V was trimmed by 1 base and J by 3 bases, leaving 3 bases between them. The CDR3 runs to 12 residues. CDR3 amino acids: CAISELKETQYF. Written as DNA, the CDR3 is TGTGCCATCAGTGAGTTAAAAGAGACCCAGTACTTC.

The chain has TRBV9 and TRBJ2-1; D is undetermined. V shed 2 bases and J shed 0 bases, with 9 bases lying between them. This CDR3 contains 15 residues. Per germline, CDR1 SGDLS and CDR2 YYNGEE. In DNA form, the CDR3 reads TGTGCCAGCAGCGTTAGGTTGAGCTCCTACAATGAGCAGTTCTTC. Protein: CASSVRLSSYNEQFF. The full variable domain, completed using reference TRBV9 and TRBJ2-1, is DSGVTQTPKHLITATGQRVTLRCSPRSGDLSVYWYQQSLDQGLQFLIQYYNGEERAKGNILERFSAQQFPDLHSELNLSSLELGDSALYFCASSVRLSSYNEQFFGPGTRLTVL.

The chain joins TRBV30 to TRBJ1-6; D not resolved. V was pared by 2 bases and J by 6 bases, with 14 bases between. The germline V gene has CDR1 GTSNPN and CDR2 SVGIG (reference sequence). This CDR3 is built from 15 residues. DNA of the CDR3: TGTGCCTGGAGTCAGGAGGCAGTCGCTAATTCACCCCTCCACTTT. It yields the protein CAWSQEAVANSPLHF. The variable domain in full, with the rest retrieved from reference TRBV30 and TRBJ1-6, is SQTIHQWPATLVQPVGSPLSLECTVEGTSNPNLYWYRQAAGRGLQLLFYSVGIGQISSEVPQNLSASRPQDRQFILSSKKLLLSDSGFYLCAWSQEAVANSPLHFGNGTRLTVT.

This clone was observed a few times. The CDR3 sequence is CASSQGVQGTNSPLHF. The CDR3 nucleotides are TGCGCCAGCAGCCAAGGGGTACAGGGGACTAATTCACCCCTCCACTTT. The rearrangement links TRBV4-1 to TRBJ1-6; TRBD1 matches at 7 bases. The germline V gene has CDR1 MGHRA and CDR2 YSYEKL. CDR3 size: 16 residues. V lost 1 base, J lost 6 bases, and 6 bases stayed unmatched.

The DNA of the CDR3 is TGTGCCAGCAGAAGGCCGATTAACTACGAGCAGTACTTC. This encodes CASRRPINYEQYF. The chain combines TRBV6-1 with TRBJ2-7; no firm D call. V was pared by 6 bases and J by 3 bases, with 12 bases between. Germline CDR1 and CDR2: MNHNS and SASEGT. The CDR3 runs to 13 residues.

This clone was seen a handful of times. The chain joins TRBV5-6 to TRBJ2-3, with 10 bases lining up with TRBD1. The V gene end was trimmed by 1 base and the J gene end by 4 bases; junction bases not matched to a gene: 3. CDR1 and CDR2 from the germline V gene are SGHDT and YYEEEE. The CDR3 is made up of 15 amino acids. The CDR3 DNA is TGTGCCAGCAGCTTGCGGGGACAGGGGTCAGATACGCAGTATTTT. Protein: CASSLRGQGSDTQYF.

This clone came up a few times. This chain links TRBV18 with TRBJ2-7; D perhaps matches TRBD2 (6 bases). CDR3 length: 13 residues. CDR1 and CDR2 from the germline V gene are KGHSH and LQKENI. V was pared by 3 bases and J by 3 bases, with 9 bases between. The CDR3: CASSPNGGYEQYF. The CDR3 nucleotides read TGTGCCAGCTCACCCAACGGGGGCTACGAGCAGTACTTC.

The gene calls are TRBV18 and TRBJ2-7; 8 bases fit TRBD1. The V gene end was trimmed by 2 bases and the J gene end by 5 bases; junction bases not matched to a gene: 8. The CDR3 covers 15 residues. Germline lookup yields CDR1 KGHSH and CDR2 LQKENI. The CDR3: CASSPNMDRVDEQYF. CDR3 DNA sequence: TGTGCCAGCTCACCAAATATGGACAGGGTTGACGAGCAGTACTTC.

This clone was recorded a few times. The chain combines TRBV30 with TRBJ2-2, with D tentatively TRBD1 or TRBD2 (5 bases each). Germline-derived CDR1 and CDR2 are GTSNPN and SVGIG (reference sequence). The CDR3 runs to 14 residues. Between the trimmed V and J ends, which lost 5 bases and 9 bases, there was a span of 19 bases. In DNA form, the CDR3 reads TGTGCCTGGTCGCCGGGACCGACGGTCCGGGAGCTGTTTTTT. Protein: CAWSPGPTVRELFF.

A few counts support this clone. The chain couples TRBV11-3 to TRBJ2-4; TRBD1 aligns across 7 bases. The V gene's germline CDR1 is SGHNT and CDR2 YENEEA. The V segment lost 5 bases and the J segment 6 bases; nucleotides outside the gene matches: 10. The CDR3 length is 15 residues. The CDR3: CASSALQGRVNIQYF. CDR3 bases: TGTGCCAGCAGCGCCCTACAGGGGAGAGTAAACATTCAGTACTTC.

This chain uses TRBV7-9 with TRBJ2-5; weak D call: TRBD2 (5 bases). V lost 5 bases and J 3 bases, leaving 16 bases between the germline ends. The germline V gene encodes CDR1 SEHNR and CDR2 FQNEAQ (reference sequence). This CDR3 contains 15 residues. The CDR3 bases are TGTGCCAGCAGCCCATTGGGAGTAGGTGAAGAGACCCAGTACTTC. It encodes CASSPLGVGEETQYF. The full variable domain, completed using reference TRBV7-9 and TRBJ2-5, is DTGVSQNPRHKITKRGQNVTFRCDPISEHNRLYWYRQTLGQGPEFLTYFQNEAQLEKSRLLSDRFSAERPKGSFSTLEIQRTEQGDSAMYLCASSPLGVGEETQYFGPGTRLLVL.

This clone showed up just a few times. The CDR3 spells CAWSVPLPGGATDTQYF. The CDR3 nucleotides are TGTGCCTGGAGTGTACCCCTTCCCGGGGGGGCCACAGATACGCAGTATTTT. This chain joins TRBV30 and TRBJ2-3, with 8 bases fitting TRBD2. This CDR3 is built from 17 residues. Germline V lookup: CDR1 GTSNPN, CDR2 SVGIG (reference sequence). The J segment lost 2 bases and the V segment lost 0 bases, leaving 10 bases of the junction unmatched.

This chain links TRBV11-3 with TRBJ1-1, with D unclear. V lost 0 bases to trimming and J lost 5 bases, with 7 bases between them. The CDR3 has 13 residues. Germline CDR1 SGHNT, CDR2 YENEEA. CDR3 DNA: TGTGCCAGCAGCTTAGAGCGGGAGACTGAAGCTTTCTTT. This codes for CASSLERETEAFF.

This clone was observed a handful of times. The V gene is TRBV5-6, the J gene TRBJ2-7, with no clear D. V dropped 0 bases and J dropped 0 bases, with 10 bases sitting between them. This CDR3 comprises 15 residues. The germline V gene has CDR1 SGHDT and CDR2 YYEEEE. CDR3: CASSLGYGSSYEQYF. CDR3 bases: TGTGCCAGCAGCTTGGGTTACGGAAGCTCCTACGAGCAGTACTTC.

This chain joins TRBV4-1 and TRBJ2-6; TRBD2 might be the D (5 bases). The CDR3 loop spans 15 amino acids. In germline, CDR1 is MGHRA, CDR2 YSYEKL. V was pared by 4 bases and J by 2 bases, with 9 bases between. The CDR3, as DNA: TGCGCCAGCAGCCGTGGACTCCCTGGGGCCAACGTCCTGACTTTC. It encodes CASSRGLPGANVLTF.

The CDR3 DNA is TGCGCCAGCAGCCTCCCCGAGGGGTGGGCCACCGGGGAGCTGTTTTTT. It codes for CASSLPEGWATGELFF. V usage is TRBV4-1 and J usage is TRBJ2-2; D is perhaps TRBD1 or TRBD2 (5 bases each). CDR1 is MGHRA and CDR2 is YSYEKL in the germline V gene. Trimming stripped 4 bases from V and 4 bases from J, with 16 bases between. This CDR3 region has 16 residues.

This chain uses TRBV10-3 with TRBJ2-3; D not certain. The germline V gene encodes CDR1 ENHRY and CDR2 SYGVKD. Trimming left V 2 bases short and J 6 bases short, with 6 bases between. The CDR3 runs 12 residues. This chain's CDR3 is CAISEGSDTQYF. CDR3 nucleotides: TGTGCCATCAGTGAGGGAAGCGATACGCAGTATTTT.

The chain uses TRBV2 and TRBJ2-3, with TRBD2 identical over 8 bases. The germline gives CDR1 SNHLY, CDR2 FYNNEI. This CDR3 is built from 14 residues. V trimming: 5 bases; J trimming: 2 bases; junction bases outside the gene matches: 3. Written as DNA, the CDR3 is TGTGCCAGCAGTCCGGGACTAGTCACAGATACGCAGTATTTT. Its translation: CASSPGLVTDTQYF.

V and J are TRBV20-1 and TRBJ1-2; D possibly corresponds to TRBD1 (6 bases). Per the germline V gene, CDR1 is DFQATT and CDR2 is SNEGSKA (reference sequence). CDR3 length equals 11 residues. Trimming shortened V by 3 bases and J by 6 bases, and 8 bases separated the two germline ends. CDR3: CSASRGDGYTF. CDR3 DNA: TGCAGTGCTAGCAGGGGAGATGGCTACACCTTC.

The chain employs TRBV11-3 and TRBJ1-2, with D uncertain. V was pared by 0 bases and J by 8 bases, with 16 bases between. CDR3 length: 15 residues. From germline, CDR1 is SGHNT and CDR2 YENEEA. CDR3 residues: CASSLDRGLTEGYTF. In DNA form, the CDR3 reads TGTGCCAGCAGCTTAGATCGGGGTCTAACTGAGGGCTACACCTTC.